This T cell receptor (beta chain) originates from a study of beta chain features in type 1 diabetes. General study points: Equally in patients and controls, PCR might preferentially amplify shorter templates. Insertions at VDJ junctions were less frequent in type 1 diabetes patients. These patients also deleted more nucleotides at the same junctions. Because the template was cDNA, high-expressing cells might be over-represented.

In regard to this clone: Its antigen is not identified.

Expressed TCRB transcripts got sequenced, as all isolated RNA was reverse transcribed. TCRdb's copy holds only in-frame clones and misses some; the assay was immunoSEQ multiplex PCR. This sample has 400,000 to 500,000 clones; about 15% occur once, and the top ten carry 0.035% to 0.045%. V dropped 3 bases and J dropped 2 bases, with 11 bases sitting between them. The CDR3 length is 14 residues. CDR1 and CDR2 from the germline V gene are LGHNA and YSLEER. The sequence was obtained from a man aged 25 to 45 in good health. The genes are TRBV4-3 and TRBJ2-7; D unresolved. The sample consisted of naive CD4+ T cells from blood. The CDR3 DNA follows: TGCGCCAGCAGCCAGACCGGGTCTACCTACGAGCAGTACTTC. Its translation: CASSQTGSTYEQYF.